This note documents a single TCR beta chain sequence. Its cognate antigen is unknown. The table came from immunoSEQ multiplex PCR; TCRdb's copy has only in-frame clones and leaves some out. The sample contains more than 85,000 clones, about nine tenths of which appear only once. Collection occurred without any documented infections or immune events in donors. The data were obtained in a study of identifying expanded T cells in peripheral blood. Findings and caveats of the study: Differentially abundant clones: 1 to 1.5 between replicates, around 17 at about 13 days, approximately 18 at four. Across healthy donors, higher total template counts meant significantly greater approximately two-week count variance.

The CDR3 runs 14 residues. V lost 0 bases to trimming and J lost 6 bases; unmatched junction nucleotides: 3. Germline CDR1 is SGHTS and CDR2 is YDEGEE. The chain carries TRBV5-8 and TRBJ2-3, with 8 bases lining up with TRBD2. The sample comprised blood. This sequence was found in a person aged 18 to 70 in good health. The CDR3 loop reads CASSLAGGGDTQYF. The CDR3 DNA sequence: TGTGCCAGCAGCTTGGCGGGCGGGGGGGATACGCAGTATTTT.